This is a list of T cell receptor beta chains from one sample in a study of cytomegalovirus exposure and HLA in healthy donors. This table comes from immunoSEQ multiplex PCR, and its TCRdb copy is limited to in-frame clones, with some not included. The sample yields roughly 180,000 clones, around four fifths seen once. The sequencing input was PBMCs. All receptors come from a man aged 18 to 30 in good health and CMV-seropositive. The CDR3 runs from the conserved cysteine through the conserved F or W. A D gene is named only where the DNA matches it firmly. Not all rows give a size; the values are once, few, many and, for expanded clones, a class.

CDR3,DNA,V,size,D,length,J
CASSTGLAGDEQFF,TGTGCCAGCAGCACGGGACTAGCGGGAGATGAGCAGTTCTTC,TRBV9,-,TRBD2,14,TRBJ2-1
CASSPGGSNQPQHF,TGTGCCAGCAGCCCTGGAGGGAGCAATCAGCCCCAGCATTTT,TRBV6-5,-,-,14,TRBJ1-5
CASSILAGAYEQYF,TGCGCCAGCAGCATTCTAGCGGGAGCCTACGAGCAGTACTTC,TRBV5-1,few,TRBD2,14,TRBJ2-7
CASSAPGTGMGGYTF,TGTGCCAGCAGCGCTCCCGGGACAGGGATGGGTGGCTACACCTTC,TRBV9,-,TRBD1,15,TRBJ1-2
CASSERPAGRADTQYF,TGTGCCAGCAGTGAGCGGCCAGCGGGACGGGCAGATACGCAGTATTTT,TRBV6-1,-,TRBD2,16,TRBJ2-3
CASSRLADNRETQYF,TGTGCCAGTAGTAGACTAGCGGATAACAGAGAGACCCAGTACTTC,TRBV19,-,TRBD2,15,TRBJ2-5
CASSSLTGQGVYEQYF,TGTGCCAGCAGCTCACTCACGGGACAGGGGGTCTACGAGCAGTACTTC,TRBV5-8,-,TRBD1,16,TRBJ2-7
CASSSLTPDTRIGYTF,TGTGCCAGCAGTTCCCTGACCCCTGACACACGGATTGGCTACACCTTC,TRBV28,-,-,16,TRBJ1-2
CSVARAGGGNEQFF,TGCAGCGTTGCTCGGGCGGGAGGTGGTAATGAGCAGTTCTTC,TRBV29-1,once,TRBD2,14,TRBJ2-1
CASRAPDRGHGGKLFF,TGCGCCAGCAGGGCACCCGACAGGGGGCATGGTGGAAAACTGTTTTTT,TRBV5-1,-,TRBD1,16,TRBJ1-4
CASSEWDWNTGELFF,TGTGCCAGCAGTGAATGGGACTGGAACACCGGGGAGCTGTTTTTT,TRBV2,-,-,15,TRBJ2-2
CASSFGQPGSNQPQHF,TGTGCCAGCAGTTTTGGACAGCCGGGGAGCAATCAGCCCCAGCATTTT,TRBV27,-,-,16,TRBJ1-5
CASSPQRGAYEQYF,TGTGCCAGCAGCCCGCAGCGGGGGGCCTACGAGCAGTACTTC,TRBV14,few,TRBD2,14,TRBJ2-7
CASRESVARKFYEQYF,TGTGCCAGCAGAGAGAGCGTGGCGCGAAAATTCTACGAGCAGTACTTC,TRBV6-7,-,-,16,TRBJ2-7
CASSGFGARVGEKLFF,TGTGCCAGCAGTGGATTTGGGGCCCGAGTCGGTGAAAAACTGTTTTTT,TRBV6-1,-,-,16,TRBJ1-4
CASSVAGLGGVGGYTF,TGTGCCAGCAGCGTAGCTGGCCTGGGAGGGGTTGGAGGCTACACCTTC,TRBV9,-,-,16,TRBJ1-2
CASSWGLAGPSGELFF,TGTGCCAGCAGCTGGGGACTAGCGGGACCCTCCGGGGAGCTGTTTTTT,TRBV11-2,-,TRBD2,16,TRBJ2-2
CAWGTGPTYEQYF,TGTGCCTGGGGGACAGGGCCGACCTACGAGCAGTACTTC,TRBV30,-,TRBD1,13,TRBJ2-7
CASSKDRGLGGYTF,TGCGCCAGCAGCAAAGACAGGGGGTTGGGAGGCTACACCTTC,TRBV4-3,-,TRBD1,14,TRBJ1-2
CSVAGTGGYEQYF,TGCAGCGTGGCCGGGACAGGGGGCTACGAGCAGTACTTC,TRBV29-1,-,TRBD1,13,TRBJ2-7
CASSWGRGEKLFF,TGTGCCAGCTCTTGGGGGCGCGGGGAAAAACTGTTTTTT,TRBV7-6,-,-,13,TRBJ1-4
CASSKWTSGPPYNEQFF,TGTGCCAGCAGCAAATGGACTAGCGGGCCTCCCTACAATGAGCAGTTCTTC,TRBV7-3,-,TRBD2,17,TRBJ2-1
CASSDRGLVLDTQYF,TGTGCCAGCAGTGATCGGGGACTAGTTCTAGATACGCAGTATTTT,TRBV6-4,-,TRBD2,15,TRBJ2-3
CASSPTGLTDTQYF,TGTGCCAGCAGCCCTACAGGGCTCACAGATACGCAGTATTTT,TRBV7-3,-,-,14,TRBJ2-3
CSARDTDTQYF,TGCAGTGCTCGGGACACAGATACGCAGTATTTT,TRBV20-1,-,-,11,TRBJ2-3
CAWKGDRETEAFF,TGTGCCTGGAAAGGGGACAGGGAAACTGAAGCTTTCTTT,TRBV30,-,TRBD1,13,TRBJ1-1
CASSWRDGTMYEQYF,TGCGCCAGCAGCTGGAGGGACGGGACGATGTACGAGCAGTACTTC,TRBV5-1,-,-,15,TRBJ2-7
CASGEGQGAQETQYF,TGTGCCAGCGGGGAGGGACAGGGGGCCCAAGAGACCCAGTACTTC,TRBV7-3,-,TRBD1,15,TRBJ2-5
CASSGSATDSSFSYEQYF,TGTGCCAGCAGCGGATCAGCGACGGACAGTTCCTTCTCCTACGAGCAGTACTTC,TRBV7-2,-,-,18,TRBJ2-7
CASSSTGNEQFF,TGTGCCAGCAGCTCCACAGGTAATGAGCAGTTCTTC,TRBV7-3,-,-,12,TRBJ2-1
CASSQDLVGQSRKKLFF,TGTGCCAGCAGCCAAGATCTCGTGGGACAGTCGAGAAAAAAACTGTTTTTT,TRBV4-2,-,TRBD1,17,TRBJ1-4
CASSGDGGKETQYF,TGTGCCAGCAGTGGGGACGGCGGGAAAGAGACCCAGTACTTC,TRBV2,-,-,14,TRBJ2-5
CASSPTAGGSYEQYF,TGTGCCAGCAGCCCAACGGCGGGAGGTTCCTACGAGCAGTACTTC,TRBV7-6,-,TRBD2,15,TRBJ2-7
CASSPKGTGGHEQYF,TGTGCCAGCAGCCCCAAGGGGACAGGGGGCCACGAGCAGTACTTC,TRBV5-4,-,TRBD1,15,TRBJ2-7
CASSTWTGVSTDTQYF,TGTGCCAGCAGCACTTGGACAGGGGTGAGCACAGATACGCAGTATTTT,TRBV9,-,TRBD1,16,TRBJ2-3
CASSRIDSSYNEQFF,TGTGCCAGTAGTAGGATTGACAGCTCCTACAATGAGCAGTTCTTC,TRBV19,-,-,15,TRBJ2-1
CASSQGLGRQLGEQYF,TGTGCCAGCAGCCAGGGGTTGGGGCGACAATTGGGCGAGCAGTACTTC,TRBV27,-,-,16,TRBJ2-7
CASSLEWPDTQYF,TGCGCCAGCAGCTTGGAGTGGCCAGATACGCAGTATTTT,TRBV5-1,-,-,13,TRBJ2-3